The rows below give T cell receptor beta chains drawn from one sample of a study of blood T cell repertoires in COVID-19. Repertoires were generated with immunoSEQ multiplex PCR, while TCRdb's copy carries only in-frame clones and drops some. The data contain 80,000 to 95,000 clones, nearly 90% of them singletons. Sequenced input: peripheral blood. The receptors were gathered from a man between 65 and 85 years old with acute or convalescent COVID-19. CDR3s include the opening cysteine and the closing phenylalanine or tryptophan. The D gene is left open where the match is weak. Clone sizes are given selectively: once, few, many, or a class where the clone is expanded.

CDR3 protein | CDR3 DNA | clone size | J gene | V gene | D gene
CASSLGAEYNEQFF | TGTGCCAGCAGCTTGGGAGCGGAGTACAATGAGCAGTTCTTC | once | TRBJ2-1 | TRBV5-4 | .
CASSPSFQGDSPLHF | TGCGCCAGCAGCCCCTCTTTCCAGGGTGACTCACCCCTCCACTTT | . | TRBJ1-6 | TRBV4-3 | .
CASSLNMNTEAFF | TGTGCCAGCAGCTTGAACATGAACACTGAAGCTTTCTTT | . | TRBJ1-1 | TRBV5-6 | .
CASNNRGDTGELFF | TGCGCCAGCAACAACAGGGGAGACACCGGGGAGCTGTTTTTT | . | TRBJ2-2 | TRBV5-1 | TRBD1
CASSPRQGQQGTQYF | TGTGCCAGCAGCCCCCGACAAGGACAACAGGGCACCCAGTACTTC | . | TRBJ2-5 | TRBV7-2 | .
CASSYLTSGRRTGELFF | TGTGCCAGTAGTTACCTGACTAGCGGGAGACGGACCGGGGAGCTGTTTTTT | once | TRBJ2-2 | TRBV19 | TRBD2
CASRYGLGQNTEAFF | TGTGCCAGCAGATACGGGCTGGGACAGAACACTGAAGCTTTCTTT | . | TRBJ1-1 | TRBV6-5 | .
CASSVTSGRSYNEQFF | TGTGCCAGCAGCGTGACTAGCGGGAGATCCTACAATGAGCAGTTCTTC | . | TRBJ2-1 | TRBV9 | TRBD2
CASSRSGTANTEAFF | TGTGCCAGCAGCCGATCGGGGACAGCAAACACTGAAGCTTTCTTT | . | TRBJ1-1 | TRBV3-1/TRBV3-2 | TRBD1
CATTTGLNQPQHF | TGCGCCACCACCACAGGGCTGAATCAGCCCCAGCATTTT | . | TRBJ1-5 | TRBV10-2 | .
CASSAPFLAGTEAFF | TGTGCCAGCAGCGCCCCCTTCCTTGCAGGTACTGAAGCTTTCTTT | . | TRBJ1-1 | TRBV3-1/TRBV3-2 | .
CASKRQGETQYF | TGTGCCAGCAAACGACAGGGGGAGACCCAGTACTTC | . | TRBJ2-5 | TRBV6-5 | TRBD1
CSVKGRQGPYTYEQYF | TGCAGCGTGAAAGGGCGGCAGGGCCCCTACACCTACGAGCAGTACTTC | . | TRBJ2-7 | TRBV29-1 | .
CAWSGRTEFREKLFF | TGTGCCTGGAGTGGCCGGACAGAGTTTAGAGAAAAACTGTTTTTT | once | TRBJ1-4 | TRBV30 | .
CASSRAPRGDEQFF | TGTGCCAGCAGCCGAGCCCCCCGCGGGGATGAGCAGTTCTTC | . | TRBJ2-1 | TRBV7-9 | .
CASSPTSGTYNEQFF | TGTGCCAGCAGCCCCACTAGCGGGACCTACAATGAGCAGTTCTTC | once | TRBJ2-1 | TRBV9 | TRBD2
CASSIVFSRTGSLSNQPQHF | TGTGCCAGTAGTATTGTCTTCTCCCGGACAGGGTCCCTTAGCAATCAGCCCCAGCATTTT | . | TRBJ1-5 | TRBV19 | TRBD1
CASSFLPVAGGSTDTQYF | TGCGCCAGCAGCTTTCTGCCCGTAGCGGGGGGTTCCACAGATACGCAGTATTTT | . | TRBJ2-3 | TRBV5-1 | TRBD2
CASSVGFTGGYYGYTF | TGTGCCAGCAGTGTGGGGTTTACAGGGGGCTACTATGGCTACACCTTC | . | TRBJ1-2 | TRBV6-1 | TRBD1
CASSSESGTESYEQYF | TGTGCCAGCAGCTCAGAATCCGGGACAGAGTCTTACGAGCAGTACTTC | . | TRBJ2-7 | TRBV3-1/TRBV3-2 | TRBD1
CASSPAEMQGLAKNIQYF | TGTGCCAGCAGTCCGGCGGAGATGCAGGGGCTCGCCAAAAACATTCAGTACTTC | . | TRBJ2-4 | TRBV6-6 | .
CASSRTSGGARTGELFF | TGTGCCAGTAGTAGGACTAGCGGGGGGGCCAGAACCGGGGAGCTGTTTTTT | . | TRBJ2-2 | TRBV19 | TRBD2
CASSATSFKDEQFF | TGTGCCAGCAGCGCCACTAGTTTTAAGGATGAGCAGTTCTTC | . | TRBJ2-1 | TRBV7-2 | .
CASSLGSGSINTIYF | TGCGCCAGCAGCTTGGGTTCAGGATCGATAAACACCATATATTTT | . | TRBJ1-3 | TRBV5-1 | .
CASTSGGNEQYF | TGTGCCAGCACCAGTGGGGGCAACGAGCAGTACTTC | . | TRBJ2-7 | TRBV3-1/TRBV3-2 | .
CASSLGRGLAPLHF | TGTGCCAGCAGCTTGGGCAGGGGGCTAGCACCCCTCCACTTT | few | TRBJ1-6 | TRBV5-6 | TRBD1
CASSPWTSGSGNEQFF | TGTGCCAGCAGTCCCTGGACTAGCGGGAGTGGCAATGAGCAGTTCTTC | . | TRBJ2-1 | TRBV27 | TRBD2
CASSPRLGRETQYF | TGTGCCAGCAGCCCCCGTTTAGGTAGGGAGACCCAGTATTTT | few | TRBJ2-3 | TRBV9 | .
CASSSLLNTEAFF | TGTGCCAGCAGTTCACTACTGAACACTGAAGCTTTCTTT | . | TRBJ1-1 | TRBV12-3/TRBV12-4 | .
CASSLKGDSAYEQYF | TGCGCCAGCAGCTTGAAGGGGGACAGCGCCTACGAGCAGTACTTC | . | TRBJ2-7 | TRBV5-1 | TRBD1
CASLGGFRYNEQFF | TGTGCCAGCCTGGGGGGATTTCGCTACAATGAGCAGTTCTTC | once | TRBJ2-1 | TRBV7-9 | .
CSVGAGPRAAQYF | TGCAGCGTTGGTGCGGGGCCCAGAGCGGCCCAGTACTTC | . | TRBJ2-5 | TRBV29-1 | .
CASSFGTGRAGEKLFF | TGTGCCAGCTCATTCGGGACAGGCAGGGCAGGTGAAAAACTGTTTTTT | . | TRBJ1-4 | TRBV18 | TRBD1
CASSNKRGRQETQYF | TGTGCCAGCAGCAACAAGCGGGGTAGGCAAGAGACCCAGTACTTC | . | TRBJ2-5 | TRBV3-1/TRBV3-2 | TRBD2
CASSAAGGLTDTQYF | TGTGCCAGCAGTGCCGCGGGAGGGCTGACAGATACGCAGTATTTT | . | TRBJ2-3 | TRBV9 | TRBD2
CASSLARENIQYF | TGTGCCAGCAGCTTAGCCCGCGAAAACATTCAGTACTTC | . | TRBJ2-4 | TRBV7-2 | .
CATSDSQGDQQPQHF | TGTGCCACCAGTGACTCACAGGGGGATCAGCAGCCCCAGCATTTT | . | TRBJ1-5 | TRBV24-1 | TRBD1
CATSRALDTQYF | TGTGCCACCAGCAGAGCCTTAGATACGCAGTATTTT | . | TRBJ2-3 | TRBV15 | .
CASSQISQVTDTQYF | TGCGCCAGCAGCCAAATCTCACAGGTCACAGATACGCAGTATTTT | . | TRBJ2-3 | TRBV4-1 | .
CASSLEGTGVDTQYF | TGTGCCAGCAGCTTAGAGGGGACAGGGGTCGATACGCAGTATTTT | . | TRBJ2-3 | TRBV11-3 | TRBD1
CASSSRTSGSYEQYF | TGCGCCAGCAGCTCCAGGACTAGCGGCTCCTACGAGCAGTACTTC | . | TRBJ2-7 | TRBV5-1 | TRBD2
CSVSGGRMNTEAFF | TGCAGCGTTTCAGGGGGGAGGATGAACACTGAAGCTTTCTTT | . | TRBJ1-1 | TRBV29-1 | TRBD1
CASSLVRTGSVGYTF | TGTGCCAGCAGCTTAGTCCGGACAGGGTCTGTTGGCTACACCTTC | . | TRBJ1-2 | TRBV11-2 | TRBD1
CASSLLAGGPSSDTQYF | TGCGCCAGCAGCTTATTAGCGGGAGGGCCTTCGTCAGATACGCAGTATTTT | . | TRBJ2-3 | TRBV5-1 | TRBD2
CASSLARGQGEQYF | TGTGCCAGCAGTTTAGCCAGGGGCCAGGGCGAGCAGTACTTC | . | TRBJ2-7 | TRBV27 | .
CASSHSGGGTDTQYF | TGTGCCAGCAGCCACTCTGGGGGGGGCACAGATACGCAGTATTTT | . | TRBJ2-3 | TRBV6-2/TRBV6-3 | TRBD2
CASSQDLVTVYGYTF | TGTGCCAGCAGCCAAGATCTTGTGACAGTTTATGGCTACACCTTC | . | TRBJ1-2 | TRBV3-1/TRBV3-2 | .
CARSQGLAGEGLRFF | TGTGCCAGAAGCCAGGGACTAGCGGGAGAGGGTCTGCGGTTCTTC | . | TRBJ2-1 | TRBV7-5 | .
CATRGGSTDTQYF | TGTGCCACCCGGGGGGGAAGCACAGATACGCAGTATTTT | . | TRBJ2-3 | TRBV24-1 | TRBD2
CSVMSGNNEQFF | TGCAGCGTTATGTCAGGCAACAATGAGCAGTTCTTC | . | TRBJ2-1 | TRBV29-1 | .
CASSISGGYTDTQYF | TGTGCCAGTAGTATCAGCGGGGGGTACACAGATACGCAGTATTTT | . | TRBJ2-3 | TRBV19 | TRBD2
CASSWPYQPQHF | TGTGCCAGCAGTTGGCCTTATCAGCCCCAGCATTTT | . | TRBJ1-5 | TRBV27 | .
CASSFTTSNTEAFF | TGTGCCAGCAGCTTCACTACTTCGAACACTGAAGCTTTCTTT | . | TRBJ1-1 | TRBV11-2 | .
CASSFSGGEKLFF | TGTGCCAGCAGCTTTTCGGGGGGCGAAAAACTGTTTTTT | . | TRBJ1-4 | TRBV7-2 | .